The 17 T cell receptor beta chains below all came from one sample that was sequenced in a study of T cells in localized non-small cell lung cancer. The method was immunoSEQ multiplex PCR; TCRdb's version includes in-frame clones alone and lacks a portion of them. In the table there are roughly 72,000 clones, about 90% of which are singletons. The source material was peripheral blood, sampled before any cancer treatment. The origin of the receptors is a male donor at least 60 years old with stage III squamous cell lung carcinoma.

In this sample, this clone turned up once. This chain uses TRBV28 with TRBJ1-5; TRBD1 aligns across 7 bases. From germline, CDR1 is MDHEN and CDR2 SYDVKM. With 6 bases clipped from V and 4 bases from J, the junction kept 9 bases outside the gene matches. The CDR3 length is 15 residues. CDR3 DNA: TGTGCCAGCAGGCCCCGGGACAGAGCAAATCAGCCCCAGCATTTT. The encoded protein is CASRPRDRANQPQHF.

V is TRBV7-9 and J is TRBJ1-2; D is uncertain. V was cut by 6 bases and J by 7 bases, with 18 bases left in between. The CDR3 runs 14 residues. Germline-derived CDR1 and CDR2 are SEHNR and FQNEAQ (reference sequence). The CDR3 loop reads CASRKNNRNGGYTF. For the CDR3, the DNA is TGTGCCAGCAGGAAGAACAACCGTAACGGTGGCTACACCTTC. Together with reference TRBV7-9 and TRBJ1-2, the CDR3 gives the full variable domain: DTGVSQNPRHKITKRGQNVTFRCDPISEHNRLYWYRQTLGQGPEFLTYFQNEAQLEKSRLLSDRFSAERPKGSFSTLEIQRTEQGDSAMYLCASRKNNRNGGYTFGSGTRLTVV.

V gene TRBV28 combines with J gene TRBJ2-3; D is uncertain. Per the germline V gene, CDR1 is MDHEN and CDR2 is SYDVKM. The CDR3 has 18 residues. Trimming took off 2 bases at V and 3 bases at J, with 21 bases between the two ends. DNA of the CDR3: TGTGCCAGCAGTTTAGCTCGGACCTCTCCGACCCATACAGATACGCAGTATTTT. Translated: CASSLARTSPTHTDTQYF.

The CDR3 is CASSLGASGVITDTQYF. The CDR3 bases are TGTGCCAGCAGCTTAGGGGCTAGCGGGGTGATCACAGATACGCAGTATTTT. V gene TRBV7-8 combines with J gene TRBJ2-3; 9 nucleotides match TRBD2. Germline CDR1 is SGHVS and CDR2 is FQNEAQ. V trimming: 1 base; J trimming: 2 bases; junction bases outside the gene matches: 7. This CDR3 comprises 17 residues.

The CDR3 bases are TGTGCCAGCAGTTCCACAGGGGCTGGGGCCAACGTCCTGACTTTC. It encodes CASSSTGAGANVLTF. The chain uses TRBV27 and TRBJ2-6; 7 nucleotides agree with TRBD1. Trimming at V came to 4 bases and at J to 2 bases, leaving 2 bases not matched to a gene. The CDR3 runs to 15 residues. Germline-derived CDR1 and CDR2 are MNHEY and SMNVEV (reference sequence).

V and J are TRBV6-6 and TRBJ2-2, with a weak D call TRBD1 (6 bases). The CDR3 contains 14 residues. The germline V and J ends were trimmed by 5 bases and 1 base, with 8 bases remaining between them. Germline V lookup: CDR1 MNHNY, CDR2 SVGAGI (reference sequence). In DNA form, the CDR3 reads TGTGCCAGCAGTCAGGGGTGGAACACCGGGGAGCTGTTTTTT. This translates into CASSQGWNTGELFF.

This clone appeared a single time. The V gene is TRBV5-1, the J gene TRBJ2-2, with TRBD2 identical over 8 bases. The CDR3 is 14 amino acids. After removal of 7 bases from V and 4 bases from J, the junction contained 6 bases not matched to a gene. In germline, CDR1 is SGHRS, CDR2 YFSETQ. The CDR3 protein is CASGERGSTGELFF. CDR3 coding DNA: TGCGCCAGCGGTGAGCGGGGGTCCACCGGGGAGCTGTTTTTT.

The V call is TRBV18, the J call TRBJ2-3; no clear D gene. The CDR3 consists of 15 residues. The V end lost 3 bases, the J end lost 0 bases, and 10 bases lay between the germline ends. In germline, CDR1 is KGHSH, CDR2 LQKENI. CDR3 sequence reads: CASSPVGLSTDTQYF. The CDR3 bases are TGTGCCAGCTCACCTGTAGGATTAAGCACAGATACGCAGTATTTT. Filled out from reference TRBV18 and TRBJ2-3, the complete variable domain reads NAGVMQNPRHLVRRRGQEARLRCSPMKGHSHVYWYRQLPEEGLKFMVYLQKENIIDESGMPKERFSAEFPKEGPSILRIQQVVRGDSAAYFCASSPVGLSTDTQYFGPGTRLTVL.

CDR3 nucleotide sequence: TGCGCCAGCAGCCAGGCGGGATTCAGCAATCAGCCCCAGCATTTT. It is translated as CASSQAGFSNQPQHF. The chain combines TRBV4-1 with TRBJ1-5; D not resolved. Looked up from germline, CDR1 is MGHRA and CDR2 is YSYEKL. CDR3 length equals 15 residues. The V gene lost 3 bases and the J gene lost 1 base, with 10 bases spanning the gap.

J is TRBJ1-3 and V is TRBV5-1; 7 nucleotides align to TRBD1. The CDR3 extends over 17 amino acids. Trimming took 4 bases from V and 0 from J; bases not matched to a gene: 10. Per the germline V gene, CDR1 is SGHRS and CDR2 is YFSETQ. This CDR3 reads CASSPGQLKSSGNTIYF. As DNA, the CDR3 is TGCGCCAGCAGCCCGGGACAGCTCAAGAGCTCTGGAAACACCATATATTTT.

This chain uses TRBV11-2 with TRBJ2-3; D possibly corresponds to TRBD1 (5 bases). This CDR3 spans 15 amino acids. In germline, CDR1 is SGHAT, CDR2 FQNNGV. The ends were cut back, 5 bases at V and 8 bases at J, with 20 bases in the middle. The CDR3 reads CASSPTWGPVSTQYF. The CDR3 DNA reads TGTGCCAGCAGCCCGACCTGGGGCCCAGTGAGTACGCAGTATTTT.

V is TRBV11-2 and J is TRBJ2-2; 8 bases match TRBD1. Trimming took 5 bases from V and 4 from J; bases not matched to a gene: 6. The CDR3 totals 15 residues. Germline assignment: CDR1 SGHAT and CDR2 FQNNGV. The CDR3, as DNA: TGTGCCAGCAGCCCCAGGACAGGGCGCACCGGGGAGCTGTTTTTT. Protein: CASSPRTGRTGELFF.

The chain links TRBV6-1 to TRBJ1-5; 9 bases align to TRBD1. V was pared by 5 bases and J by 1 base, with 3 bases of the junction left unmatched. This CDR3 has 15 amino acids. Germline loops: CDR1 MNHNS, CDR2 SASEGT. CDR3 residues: CASSSDRGSNQPQHF. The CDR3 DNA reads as TGTGCCAGCAGTTCGGACAGGGGAAGCAATCAGCCCCAGCATTTT.

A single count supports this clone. The CDR3 reads CAISESDVRALAFESTDTQYF. For the CDR3, the DNA is TGTGCCATCAGTGAGTCCGACGTCCGGGCCCTCGCGTTTGAGAGCACAGATACGCAGTATTTT. This chain links TRBV10-3 with TRBJ2-3, with D unclear. CDR1 and CDR2 (germline): ENHRY, SYGVKD. This CDR3 contains 21 residues. V was cut by 0 bases and J by 0 bases, with 25 bases left in between.

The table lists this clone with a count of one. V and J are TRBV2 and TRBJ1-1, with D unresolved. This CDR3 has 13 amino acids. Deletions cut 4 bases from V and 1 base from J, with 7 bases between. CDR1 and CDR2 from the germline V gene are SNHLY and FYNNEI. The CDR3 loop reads CASSVRQNTEAFF. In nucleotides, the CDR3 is TGTGCCAGCAGTGTGCGACAGAACACTGAAGCTTTCTTT.

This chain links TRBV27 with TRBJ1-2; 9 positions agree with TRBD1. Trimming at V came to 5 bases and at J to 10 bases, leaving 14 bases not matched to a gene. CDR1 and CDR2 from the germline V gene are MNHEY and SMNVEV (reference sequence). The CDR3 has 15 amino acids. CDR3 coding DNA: TGTGCCAGCAGTCCCCACCCCAGGGACAGGGAACCCTACACCTTC. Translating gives CASSPHPRDREPYTF.

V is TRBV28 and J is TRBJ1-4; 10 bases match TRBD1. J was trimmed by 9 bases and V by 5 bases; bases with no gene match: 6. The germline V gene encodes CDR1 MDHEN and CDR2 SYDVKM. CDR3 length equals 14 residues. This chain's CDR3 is CASSPPGQGQKLFF. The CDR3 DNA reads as TGTGCCAGCAGTCCACCGGGACAGGGGCAAAAACTGTTTTTT.